The 27 T cell receptor beta chains below all came from one sample that was sequenced in a study of cytomegalovirus exposure and HLA in healthy donors. The PCR contained 60 Vbeta and 13 Jbeta primers. The repertoire was sequenced with immunoSEQ multiplex PCR; TCRdb's copy has only in-frame clones and lacks some. This sample has about 180,000 clones; roughly 84% occur once, and the top ten carry around 1.3%. The specimen was PBMCs. Receptor source: a boy between 2 and 15 years old in good health and CMV-seronegative.

The CDR3 DNA reads as TGTGCCAGCAGCTTAGCGGGGTACACTGAAGCTTTCTTT. Translated: CASSLAGYTEAFF. The chain employs TRBV11-3 and TRBJ1-1; D gene ambiguous. The CDR3 has 13 amino acids. The V gene lost 1 base and the J gene lost 3 bases, with 6 bases spanning the gap. Per germline, CDR1 SGHNT and CDR2 YENEEA.

The sample holds one count of this clone. The chain links TRBV5-1 to TRBJ2-5, with D hard to call. Per the germline V gene, CDR1 is SGHRS and CDR2 is YFSETQ. Trimming removed 0 bases at V and 1 base at J, with 10 bases between. There are 15 residues in the CDR3. Here the CDR3 DNA reads TGCGCCAGCAGCTTGGATGGCCGGAGCCAAGAGACCCAGTACTTC. This sequence encodes CASSLDGRSQETQYF. Full variable domain (rest looked up from reference TRBV5-1 and TRBJ2-5): KAGVTQTPRYLIKTRGQQVTLSCSPISGHRSVSWYQQTPGQGLQFLFEYFSETQRNKGNFPGRFSGRQFSNSRSEMNVSTLELGDSALYLCASSLDGRSQETQYFGPGTRLLVL.

CDR3 sequence reads: CASRNPGQGTEAFF. The CDR3 DNA reads as TGTGCCAGCAGGAACCCGGGACAGGGTACTGAAGCTTTCTTT. The gene calls are TRBV7-9 and TRBJ1-1; TRBD1 aligns across 9 bases. J was trimmed by 5 bases and V by 6 bases; bases with no gene match: 7. CDR1 and CDR2 (germline): SEHNR, FQNEAQ (reference sequence). The CDR3 spans 14 residues. Based on the CDR3 plus reference TRBV7-9 and TRBJ1-1, the full variable domain is DTGVSQNPRHKITKRGQNVTFRCDPISEHNRLYWYRQTLGQGPEFLTYFQNEAQLEKSRLLSDRFSAERPKGSFSTLEIQRTEQGDSAMYLCASRNPGQGTEAFFGQGTRLTVV.

This sequence joins TRBV7-9 and TRBJ2-3; 10 bases map to TRBD2. V dropped 1 base and J dropped 1; count of bases not matched to a gene: 8. Germline V gives CDR1 SEHNR, CDR2 FQNEAQ (reference sequence). CDR3 length: 18 amino acids. The CDR3: CASSLGLSSGGGTDTQYF. In nucleotides, the CDR3 is TGTGCCAGCAGCTTAGGTTTATCTAGCGGGGGAGGCACAGATACGCAGTATTTT.

This clone was seen more than once but under ten times. The chain is built from TRBV7-9 and TRBJ1-1; TRBD1 might be the D (6 bases). CDR3 length: 16 amino acids. Trimming left V 5 bases short and J 4 bases short, with 20 bases between. CDR1 and CDR2 from the germline V gene are SEHNR and FQNEAQ (reference sequence). The CDR3 reads CASSPRRGGVGTEAFF. The CDR3 coding sequence is TGTGCCAGCAGCCCCCGTAGGGGGGGGGTAGGCACTGAAGCTTTCTTT.

The genes are TRBV15 and TRBJ1-5; 9 bases align to TRBD1. With V trimmed by 1 base and J by 5 bases, 15 bases remained unmatched. This CDR3 region has 19 residues. Germline CDR1 LNHNV, CDR2 YYDKDF (reference sequence). The CDR3 nucleotides are TGTGCCACCAGCAGAGCAGGGAGACAGGGGGTTTCGTGGCATCAGCCCCAGCATTTT. Translated: CATSRAGRQGVSWHQPQHF.

This clone was counted between two and nine times. The CDR3 protein is CASSANRVGGSYNEQFF. The CDR3 nucleotides read TGTGCCAGCAGTGCGAACAGGGTTGGTGGCTCCTACAATGAGCAGTTCTTC. This rearrangement joins TRBV9 to TRBJ2-1, with D perhaps TRBD1 (6 bases). The germline V and J ends were trimmed by 5 bases and 0 bases, with 18 bases remaining between them. Per the germline V gene, CDR1 is SGDLS and CDR2 is YYNGEE. The CDR3 extends over 17 amino acids.

This chain joins TRBV5-8 and TRBJ1-2, with a tentative D call TRBD1 (6 bases). The CDR3 is made up of 15 amino acids. The germline gives CDR1 SGHTS, CDR2 YDEGEE. Between the trimmed V and J ends, which lost 0 bases and 4 bases, there was a span of 13 bases. CDR3: CASSLASGGGYGYTF. As DNA, the CDR3 is TGTGCCAGCAGCTTGGCCTCGGGGGGCGGCTATGGCTACACCTTC.

The J gene is TRBJ1-6, the V gene TRBV6-1; possibly TRBD1 for D (6 bases). Trimming took 5 bases from V and 10 from J, leaving 15 bases between them. The CDR3 contains 14 residues. Germline V gene lookup returns CDR1 MNHNS and CDR2 SASEGT. The CDR3 reads CASSMGRGESPLHF. DNA of the CDR3: TGTGCCAGCAGTATGGGCAGGGGAGAGTCACCCCTCCACTTT.

The V and J genes are TRBV6-1 and TRBJ1-5, with unresolved D. The CDR3 contains 15 residues. V lost 4 bases and J lost 3, with 13 bases in between. Germline V gene sequence: CDR1 MNHNS, CDR2 SASEGT. The CDR3 region is CASSASTLLNQPQHF. CDR3 bases: TGTGCCAGCAGTGCTTCGACTCTCCTCAATCAGCCCCAGCATTTT.

The V call is TRBV11-2, the J call TRBJ2-1; D is ambiguous. The length of the CDR3 is 14 residues. V gave up 1 base and J gave up 6 bases, with 10 bases separating them. The germline CDR1 and CDR2 sequences are SGHAT and FQNNGV. CDR3 in amino acids: CASSLGFQANEQFF. The CDR3 nucleotides read TGTGCCAGCAGCTTAGGGTTCCAAGCCAATGAGCAGTTCTTC.

The rearrangement links TRBV14 to TRBJ2-7; TRBD2 agrees at 10 bases. CDR3 length: 15 amino acids. In germline, CDR1 is SGHDN, CDR2 FVKESK. V trimming: 4 bases; J trimming: 0 bases; junction bases outside the gene matches: 3. The CDR3 sequence is CASSRLAGHSYEQYF. The CDR3 DNA follows: TGTGCCAGCAGCCGACTAGCGGGTCACTCCTACGAGCAGTACTTC. The complete variable domain, with remaining parts taken from reference TRBV14 and TRBJ2-7, reads EAGVTQFPSHSVIEKGQTVTLRCDPISGHDNLYWYRRVMGKEIKFLLHFVKESKQDESGMPNNRFLAERTGGTYSTLKVQPAELEDSGVYFCASSRLAGHSYEQYFGPGTRLTVT.

This clone was counted once. The genes are TRBV6-1 and TRBJ2-7; TRBD1 matches at 8 bases. Germline V gives CDR1 MNHNS, CDR2 SASEGT. Unmatched junction bases numbered 6, after V lost 8 bases and J lost 3 bases. This CDR3 has 13 amino acids. The CDR3 sequence is CASRTGGYYEQYF. CDR3 nucleotides: TGTGCCAGCCGCACAGGGGGGTACTACGAGCAGTACTTC.

The chain employs TRBV4-1 and TRBJ1-2; D is unclear. The V and J ends lost 0 bases and 3 bases respectively, with 14 bases between them. The length of the CDR3 is 16 residues. Per germline, CDR1 MGHRA and CDR2 YSYEKL. The DNA of the CDR3 is TGCGCCAGCAGCCAAGATGGTGGAGGCACCTACTATGGCTACACCTTC. Protein: CASSQDGGGTYYGYTF.

This chain connects TRBV11-2 to TRBJ1-2; TRBD1 agrees at 7 bases. Germline trimming cut 1 base from V and 2 bases from J; bases unmatched to any gene: 4. CDR1 and CDR2 (germline): SGHAT, FQNNGV. CDR3 length: 15 amino acids. CDR3 residues: CASSLGQGWNYGYTF. The DNA of the CDR3 is TGTGCCAGCAGCTTAGGACAGGGATGGAACTATGGCTACACCTTC.

This chain joins TRBV7-9 and TRBJ1-1, with D possibly being TRBD1 (6 bases). V lost 5 bases, J lost 4 bases, and 11 bases lay in between. This CDR3 spans 13 amino acids. From germline, CDR1 is SEHNR and CDR2 FQNEAQ (reference sequence). DNA of the CDR3: TGTGCCAGCAGCCCCACAGGGAGCACTGAAGCTTTCTTT. Its translation is CASSPTGSTEAFF.

The J gene is TRBJ2-2, the V gene TRBV5-6, with D perhaps TRBD2 (6 bases). CDR1 is SGHDT, CDR2 YYEEEE, per germline. V was clipped by 1 base and J by 7 bases, with 20 bases between them. The CDR3 sequence is 17 residues long. CDR3 in amino acids: CASSLPLGGGDSGELFF. CDR3 sequence (DNA): TGTGCCAGCAGCTTGCCCCTCGGTGGAGGGGATAGCGGGGAGCTGTTTTTT.

J is TRBJ1-1 and V is TRBV20-1; TRBD1 matches 7 bases. The CDR3 is made up of 11 amino acids. Trimming took 3 bases from V and 8 from J; bases not matched to a gene: 3. The germline V gene encodes CDR1 DFQATT and CDR2 SNEGSKA (reference sequence). The CDR3 coding sequence is TGCAGTGCTAGGGGACAGCGCGAAGCTTTCTTT. Its translation: CSARGQREAFF.

The count of this clone is one. This chain joins TRBV7-2 and TRBJ2-7; 8 bases match TRBD1. CDR1 and CDR2 (germline): SGHTA, FQGNSA. V shed 5 bases and J 0 bases; nucleotides not matched to a gene: 3. CDR3 size: 14 residues. CDR3 sequence (DNA): TGTGCCAGCAGCAAGACAGGGGTCTCCTACGAGCAGTACTTC. Its translation: CASSKTGVSYEQYF.

The chain carries TRBV15 and TRBJ2-1; 8 nucleotides agree with TRBD1. V gave up 3 bases and J gave up 5 bases; unmatched junction bases: 3. CDR3 length equals 14 residues. The V gene's germline CDR1 is LNHNV and CDR2 YYDKDF (reference sequence). The CDR3 loop reads CATSRDRVNNEQFF. For the CDR3, the DNA is TGTGCCACCAGCAGGGACAGGGTAAACAATGAGCAGTTCTTC.

The chain is built from TRBV6-5 and TRBJ2-7; 8 positions match TRBD2. Per germline, CDR1 MNHEY and CDR2 SVGAGI. The CDR3 covers 14 residues. J was trimmed by 2 bases and V by 6 bases; bases with no gene match: 6. The DNA of the CDR3 is TGTGCCAGCAGCCCAGCGGGAGACACCTACGAGCAGTACTTC. Amino acids: CASSPAGDTYEQYF.

The chain has TRBV6-1 and TRBJ2-7; D gene uncertain. Germline V gene lookup returns CDR1 MNHNS and CDR2 SASEGT. The V gene lost 3 bases and the J gene lost 6 bases, with 15 bases spanning the gap. The CDR3 spans 14 residues. CDR3 region: CASSDFPRQSEQYV. The DNA for the CDR3 is TGTGCCAGCAGTGACTTCCCCCGACAATCCGAGCAGTACGTC.

DNA of the CDR3: TGTGCCAGCAGCCCGGGACAGGGGAGCCCTGAAGCTTTCTTT. Translating it yields CASSPGQGSPEAFF. The chain joins TRBV7-9 to TRBJ1-1; 10 nucleotides agree with TRBD1. The V segment lost 5 bases and the J segment 6 bases; nucleotides outside the gene matches: 6. This CDR3 contains 14 residues. Germline lookup yields CDR1 SEHNR and CDR2 FQNEAQ (reference sequence).

The chain uses TRBV19 and TRBJ2-2, with a tentative D call TRBD2 (6 bases). The V gene lost 6 bases and the J gene lost 4 bases, with 9 bases spanning the gap. Germline V gene data show CDR1 as LNHDA and CDR2 as SQIVND (reference sequence). CDR3 length equals 13 residues. DNA for the CDR3: TGTGCCAGTAGGCCGACTAGCACCGGGGAGCTGTTTTTT. It codes for CASRPTSTGELFF.

This chain links TRBV19 with TRBJ1-1; 8 bases are a match to TRBD1. The CDR3 is 14 residues long. From germline, CDR1 is LNHDA and CDR2 SQIVND (reference sequence). Losses at the gene ends were 4 bases for V and 6 bases for J; bases not matched to a gene: 7. CDR3 sequence: CASSSGTGGPEAFF. DNA of the CDR3: TGTGCCAGTAGTAGCGGGACAGGAGGCCCTGAAGCTTTCTTT.

This clone was picked up one time. This chain uses TRBV27 with TRBJ2-2; possible D gene TRBD1, 6 bases. V gave up 8 bases and J gave up 0 bases, with 19 bases separating them. The germline V gene has CDR1 MNHEY and CDR2 SMNVEV (reference sequence). The CDR3 runs to 17 residues. CDR3 residues: CASGTFQGQPNTGELFF. DNA for the CDR3: TGTGCCAGCGGCACCTTCCAGGGACAACCGAACACCGGGGAGCTGTTTTTT.

This clone came up once. The rearrangement uses TRBV5-4 and TRBJ2-7; D might be TRBD1 (6 bases). This CDR3 contains 14 residues. V lost 4 bases to trimming and J lost 2 bases, with 13 bases between them. Germline V gives CDR1 SGHNT, CDR2 YYREEE (reference sequence). DNA for the CDR3: TGTGCCAGCAGCAAACAGGGAGCAGCCTACGAGCAGTACTTC. Translating it yields CASSKQGAAYEQYF.